This T cell receptor beta chain came from a study of CDR3 diversity in severe acne. MiXCR, run by TCRdb on the PCR reads, gives a single entry per CDR3 protein. Altogether more than 70,000 distinct CDR3 sequences are present, 48% being singletons, with the ten largest covering over 9%. Germline V CDR1 and CDR2: DFQATT, SNEGSKA (reference sequence). The CDR3 contains 11 residues. Trimming cost V 4 bases and J 4 bases, with 7 bases left between them. The receptor's source is a male donor in good health, serving as a control. Sample: blood. The chain recombines TRBV20-1 with TRBJ1-1; D is unclear. CDR3 nucleotides: TGCAGTGCTACTAGCGGCACTGAAGCTTTCTTT. Residues: CSATSGTEAFF.